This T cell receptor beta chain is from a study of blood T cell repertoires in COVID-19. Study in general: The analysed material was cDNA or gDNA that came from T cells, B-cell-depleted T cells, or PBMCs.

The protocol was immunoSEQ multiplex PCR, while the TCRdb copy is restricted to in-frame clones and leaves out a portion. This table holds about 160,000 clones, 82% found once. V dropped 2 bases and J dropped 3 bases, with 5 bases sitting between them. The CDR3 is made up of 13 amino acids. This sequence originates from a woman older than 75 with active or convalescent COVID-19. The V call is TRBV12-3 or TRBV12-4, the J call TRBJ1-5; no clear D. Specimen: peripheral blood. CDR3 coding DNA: TGTGCCAGCAGTTTACAGGACAATCAGCCCCAGCATTTT. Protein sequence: CASSLQDNQPQHF.